Each of the 29 T cell receptor beta chains below was sequenced from the same sample in a study of cytomegalovirus exposure and HLA in healthy donors (dated by TCRdb to 2015 to 2018). Receptors were amplified or captured by the immunoSEQ multiplex PCR assay. The multiplex PCR relied on a mix of 60 forward primers for TCR Vbeta segments and 13 reverse primers for TCR Jbeta segments. Imported from immuneACCESS, the table was reduced by TCRdb to in-frame sequences with V and J called. These copies leave out some clones; in studies compared against another copy, an unresolved V gene accounts for under half, and the cause of the remainder is not known. The table for this sample records around 130,000 clones. Roughly 1.6% of the sample is taken by the ten largest. The specimen sequenced was PBMCs. These receptors were taken from a middle-aged woman in good health and CMV-seronegative.

The chain joins TRBV6-5 to TRBJ2-7; 7 nucleotides agree with TRBD1. The CDR3 consists of 13 residues. From germline, CDR1 is MNHEY and CDR2 SVGAGI. V was clipped by 6 bases and J by 5 bases; unmatched bases: 7. DNA for the CDR3: TGTGCCAGCAGGCCAGGGGGAAGAAACGAGCAGTACTTC. It specifies CASRPGGRNEQYF.

About this clone itself: This specimen includes other DNA sequences encoding the same CDR3. The rearrangement uses TRBV14 and TRBJ1-1; D is unresolved. The CDR3 runs to 13 residues. Deletions cut 0 bases from V and 1 base from J, with 3 bases between. Germline CDR1 SGHDN, CDR2 FVKESK. The CDR3 sequence is CASSQDQNTEAFF. Written as DNA, the CDR3 is TGTGCCAGCAGCCAAGATCAGAACACTGAAGCTTTCTTT.

The chain uses TRBV5-4 and TRBJ2-3; 7 nucleotides agree with TRBD2. Per the germline V gene, CDR1 is SGHNT and CDR2 is YYREEE (reference sequence). This CDR3 spans 15 amino acids. The ends lost 2 bases at V and 5 bases at J; junction bases unmatched: 8. This chain's CDR3 is CASSFGGTVLDTQYF. As DNA, the CDR3 is TGTGCCAGCAGCTTCGGGGGGACTGTGCTAGATACGCAGTATTTT.

This chain uses TRBV5-1 with TRBJ2-6, with 7 bases fitting TRBD1. The trim removed 4 bases at V and 0 bases at J, leaving 16 bases unmatched. The germline gives CDR1 SGHRS, CDR2 YFSETQ. CDR3 length: 20 amino acids. The CDR3 DNA is TGCGCCAGCAGCGGGGGACAGCGAAGGGGGAGTAGCTCTGGGGCCAACGTCCTGACTTTC. Amino acid sequence: CASSGGQRRGSSSGANVLTF.

The genes are TRBV9 and TRBJ1-1; the D is unclear. Germline CDR1 is SGDLS and CDR2 is YYNGEE. The germline V and J ends were trimmed by 0 bases and 1 base, with 7 bases remaining between them. The CDR3 extends over 14 amino acids. In nucleotides, the CDR3 is TGTGCCAGCAGCGTAGCACAGAGGAACACTGAAGCTTTCTTT. It is translated as CASSVAQRNTEAFF.

The chain is built from TRBV9 and TRBJ1-4, with a weak D call TRBD1 (6 bases). Trimming took off 3 bases at V and 8 bases at J, with 14 bases between the two ends. Per germline, CDR1 SGDLS and CDR2 YYNGEE. The CDR3 is made up of 14 amino acids. CDR3 residues: CASSASGVREKLFF. CDR3 bases: TGTGCCAGCAGCGCCTCAGGGGTTCGGGAAAAACTGTTTTTT.

V gene TRBV5-1 combines with J gene TRBJ1-5; D gene uncertain. V lost 3 bases and J lost 7, with 17 bases in between. Germline loops: CDR1 SGHRS, CDR2 YFSETQ. This CDR3 is 15 amino acids long. The CDR3 region has the DNA TGCGCCAGCAGCTCTGACCTAGGAGCGGGACAGCCCCAGCATTTT. Translating it yields CASSSDLGAGQPQHF.

V gene TRBV7-9 combines with J gene TRBJ1-1, with a possible D match to TRBD1 (5 bases). The CDR3 extends over 14 amino acids. The V and J ends lost 2 bases and 8 bases respectively, with 15 bases between them. Germline V lookup: CDR1 SEHNR, CDR2 FQNEAQ (reference sequence). The CDR3 spells CASSLTFGAGEAFF. Here the CDR3 DNA reads TGTGCCAGCAGCTTAACCTTTGGGGCCGGGGAAGCTTTCTTT.

The rearrangement links TRBV4-3 to TRBJ1-2; 9 bases fit TRBD1. V lost 1 base to trimming and J lost 2 bases; unmatched junction nucleotides: 5. CDR1 LGHNA and CDR2 YSLEER come from the germline V gene. This CDR3 has 16 residues. The CDR3 is CASSQAAGTGNYGYTF. The DNA for the CDR3 is TGCGCCAGCAGCCAAGCCGCCGGGACAGGGAACTATGGCTACACCTTC.

This chain connects TRBV9 to TRBJ2-3, with D tentatively TRBD1 (5 bases). V was trimmed by 3 bases and J by 6 bases, leaving 11 bases between them. Germline values: CDR1 SGDLS, CDR2 YYNGEE. The CDR3 loop spans 13 amino acids. Written as DNA, the CDR3 is TGTGCCAGCAGCGAGGGGCTTGCGGATACGCAGTATTTT. Translated, it gives CASSEGLADTQYF.

The V gene is TRBV7-8, the J gene TRBJ1-2, with D possibly being TRBD1 (6 bases). V lost 6 bases to trimming and J lost 4 bases, with 15 bases between them. Germline V lookup: CDR1 SGHVS, CDR2 FQNEAQ. CDR3 size: 14 residues. DNA of the CDR3: TGTGCCAGCAGAGCCGGGACAACCGGCTATGGCTACACCTTC. The encoded protein is CASRAGTTGYGYTF.

V gene TRBV9 combines with J gene TRBJ1-1; tentatively, D is TRBD1 (6 bases). V was clipped by 4 bases and J by 0 bases, with 7 bases between them. There are 13 residues in the CDR3. Germline V lookup: CDR1 SGDLS, CDR2 YYNGEE. CDR3 residues: CASSTGLNTEAFF. In DNA, the CDR3 is TGTGCCAGCAGCACAGGGTTGAACACTGAAGCTTTCTTT.

The chain combines TRBV18 with TRBJ1-5; D might be TRBD1 (5 bases). CDR3 length: 13 amino acids. Trimming took 3 bases from V and 8 from J, leaving 11 bases between them. Germline V CDR1 and CDR2: KGHSH, LQKENI. The CDR3: CASSPETVKPQHF. Written as DNA, the CDR3 is TGTGCCAGCTCACCGGAGACAGTTAAGCCCCAGCATTTT. Based on the CDR3 plus reference TRBV18 and TRBJ1-5, the full variable domain is NAGVMQNPRHLVRRRGQEARLRCSPMKGHSHVYWYRQLPEEGLKFMVYLQKENIIDESGMPKERFSAEFPKEGPSILRIQQVVRGDSAAYFCASSPETVKPQHFGDGTRLSIL.

The chain recombines TRBV6-1 with TRBJ2-3; 15 bases are a match to TRBD2. The CDR3 covers 17 residues. The junction had 6 bases not matched to a gene; V was cut back by 3 bases and J by 5 bases. The V gene's germline CDR1 is MNHNS and CDR2 SASEGT. CDR3 sequence (DNA): TGTGCCAGCAGTGACCCGGGACTAGCGGGGGGAAGAGATACGCAGTATTTT. Its protein product is CASSDPGLAGGRDTQYF.

V is TRBV27 and J is TRBJ2-1; weak D call: TRBD2 (7 bases). V was cut by 2 bases and J by 3 bases, with 11 bases left in between. CDR1 and CDR2 (germline): MNHEY, SMNVEV (reference sequence). This CDR3 comprises 15 residues. CDR3 in DNA: TGTGCCAGCAGTTTAAGGCGGGGGCTCTACAATGAGCAGTTCTTC. It yields the protein CASSLRRGLYNEQFF.

CDR3 nucleotide sequence: TGTGCCAGCAGTTCACCCAGCGGGGGCGGGGAGACCCAGTACTTC. Amino acids: CASSSPSGGGETQYF. V gene TRBV28 combines with J gene TRBJ2-5, with 8 bases matching TRBD2. The germline V gene encodes CDR1 MDHEN and CDR2 SYDVKM. This CDR3 contains 15 residues. With 4 bases clipped from V and 5 bases from J, the junction kept 9 bases outside the gene matches.

The chain combines TRBV5-1 with TRBJ1-4; 8 bases agree with TRBD1. Unmatched junction bases numbered 10, after V lost 4 bases and J lost 2 bases. The CDR3 covers 17 residues. Germline loops: CDR1 SGHRS, CDR2 YFSETQ. CDR3 amino acids: CASSPGQGGGTNEKLFF. In DNA, the CDR3 is TGCGCCAGCAGCCCCGGACAGGGTGGCGGGACTAATGAAAAACTGTTTTTT.

The J gene is TRBJ2-7, the V gene TRBV6-1; 12 positions match TRBD1. Germline loops: CDR1 MNHNS, CDR2 SASEGT. Trimming at V came to 3 bases and at J to 4 bases, leaving 7 bases not matched to a gene. The length of the CDR3 is 16 residues. CDR3 protein: CASSEPGTGGGYEQYF. The CDR3 DNA is TGTGCCAGCAGTGAGCCGGGGACAGGGGGCGGTTACGAGCAGTACTTC.

V is TRBV11-3 and J is TRBJ2-2; 7 bases fit TRBD2. V was pared by 2 bases and J by 5 bases, with 2 bases of the junction left unmatched. This CDR3 comprises 14 residues. Looked up from germline, CDR1 is SGHNT and CDR2 is YENEEA. CDR3 loop: CASSLNGGTGELFF. CDR3 DNA sequence: TGTGCCAGCAGCTTAAACGGGGGGACCGGGGAGCTGTTTTTT. Based on the CDR3 plus reference TRBV11-3 and TRBJ2-2, the full variable domain is EAGVVQSPRYKIIEKKQPVAFWCNPISGHNTLYWYLQNLGQGPELLIRYENEEAVDDSQLPKDRFSAERLKGVDSTLKIQPAELGDSAVYLCASSLNGGTGELFFGEGSRLTVL.

The chain carries TRBV19 and TRBJ2-1, with 11 bases identical to TRBD2. Germline V lookup: CDR1 LNHDA, CDR2 SQIVND (reference sequence). This CDR3 spans 15 amino acids. The V and J ends lost 7 bases and 6 bases, in that order; junction bases with no gene match: 8. CDR3 amino acids: CASTPSGGLGNEQFF. The CDR3 DNA sequence: TGTGCCAGTACCCCTAGCGGGGGGCTGGGCAATGAGCAGTTCTTC.

Worth noting for this clone: The same CDR3 can be traced to other DNA sequences in this sample. The rearrangement uses TRBV15 and TRBJ2-3; no clear D. Per the germline V gene, CDR1 is LNHNV and CDR2 is YYDKDF (reference sequence). Trimming shortened V by 0 bases and J by 5 bases, and 3 bases separated the two germline ends. This CDR3 contains 12 residues. The CDR3: CATSRDQDTQYF. The DNA of the CDR3 is TGTGCCACCAGCAGAGATCAAGATACGCAGTATTTT.

The chain is built from TRBV19 and TRBJ2-3; 12 bases align to TRBD2. This CDR3 is 19 amino acids long. V gave up 0 bases and J gave up 3 bases; unmatched junction bases: 10. Germline assignment: CDR1 LNHDA and CDR2 SQIVND (reference sequence). The CDR3 nucleotides read TGTGCCAGTAGTATAGATCCTCCTCGACTAGCGGGGGCGACAGATACGCAGTATTTT. This codes for CASSIDPPRLAGATDTQYF.

V usage is TRBV9 and J usage is TRBJ1-1; 7 positions match TRBD1. V shed 0 bases and J 4 bases; nucleotides not matched to a gene: 6. The CDR3 spans 15 residues. The V gene's germline CDR1 is SGDLS and CDR2 YYNGEE. CDR3 amino acids: CASSVGGRGVTEAFF. The CDR3 DNA sequence: TGTGCCAGCAGCGTAGGGGGCAGGGGGGTCACTGAAGCTTTCTTT.

The gene calls are TRBV5-8 and TRBJ2-3; 8 bases line up with TRBD1. J lost 1 base, V lost 5 bases, and 9 bases had no gene match. Germline V gene sequence: CDR1 SGHTS, CDR2 YDEGEE. The CDR3 loop spans 16 amino acids. CDR3: CASSLILQGGTDTQYF. Here the CDR3 DNA reads TGTGCCAGCAGTCTCATACTACAGGGGGGCACAGATACGCAGTATTTT.

This chain uses TRBV2 with TRBJ2-7; D gene unclear. Germline V gives CDR1 SNHLY, CDR2 FYNNEI. This CDR3 is 14 amino acids long. CDR3 in amino acids: CASLQVRGYYEQHV. The CDR3 DNA reads as TGTGCCAGCCTTCAAGTCAGAGGCTACTACGAGCAGCACGTC.

The chain joins TRBV6-1 to TRBJ2-2, with 10 bases fitting TRBD1. The CDR3 has 18 amino acids. CDR1 and CDR2 from the germline V gene are MNHNS and SASEGT. The V gene end was trimmed by 1 base and the J gene end by 0 bases; junction bases not matched to a gene: 5. This CDR3 is CASSEGDRGLANTGELFF. CDR3 coding DNA: TGTGCCAGCAGTGAAGGTGACAGGGGGCTAGCGAACACCGGGGAGCTGTTTTTT.

This chain uses TRBV9 with TRBJ2-5; D gene ambiguous. CDR1 and CDR2 from the germline V gene are SGDLS and YYNGEE. The CDR3 has 15 residues. V was clipped by 0 bases and J by 1 base, with 10 bases between them. CDR3 residues: CASSVESHSQETQYF. The CDR3 bases are TGTGCCAGCAGCGTAGAATCCCACTCCCAAGAGACCCAGTACTTC.

V is TRBV14 and J is TRBJ1-4; 7 bases match TRBD1. There are 16 residues in the CDR3. Unmatched junction bases numbered 11, after V lost 3 bases and J lost 7 bases. Germline assignment: CDR1 SGHDN and CDR2 FVKESK. CDR3 DNA sequence: TGTGCCAGCAGCCAGTTCACAGGGGTCAGAGTTGAAAAACTGTTTTTT. Translating gives CASSQFTGVRVEKLFF.

The chain has TRBV9 and TRBJ2-3, with a weak D call TRBD1 (6 bases). Germline V gene lookup returns CDR1 SGDLS and CDR2 YYNGEE. Trimming stripped 2 bases from V and 7 bases from J, with 17 bases between. The CDR3 sequence is 15 residues long. CDR3 coding DNA: TGTGCCAGCAGCGTTGGGGGCCTAAACGGGAATACGCAGTATTTT. This sequence encodes CASSVGGLNGNTQYF.